Listed below are T cell receptor beta chains from one sample, sequenced in a study of shared clonotypes between healthy human individuals. The data were produced by immunoSEQ multiplex PCR, yet TCRdb's version contains in-frame clones alone and is incomplete. The profile shows approximately 640,000 clones, around 91% of them singletons. What was sequenced was memory CD8+ T cells from PBMCs. These receptors were taken from a man aged 18 to 35 in good health. Some clones in this sample may be carry-over from other donors' samples. The conserved cysteine and the conserved F or W are not part of the CDR3 here. A D gene is named only where the DNA matches it firmly.

V gene	J gene	D gene	CDR3 protein
TRBV6-5	TRBJ2-2	-	ASRAGELF
TRBV19	TRBJ1-2	TRBD1	ASRTGTIYGYT
TRBV4-3	TRBJ2-1	-	ASSEEIEWEQF
TRBV28	TRBJ1-2	-	ASSFPGEANYGYT
TRBV7-8	TRBJ1-3	TRBD1	ASSMDRGDLLTIY
TRBV27	TRBJ2-7	-	ASQRRSSYEQY
TRBV5-6	-	-	ASSPMGSAYEQY
TRBV27	TRBJ2-5	-	ASSPYEGLQETQY
TRBV7-9	TRBJ2-3	-	ASSFPVGVSRTDTQY
TRBV19	TRBJ1-2	-	ASSTAGHLNYGYT
TRBV7-9	TRBJ2-1	TRBD2	ASSSRTSGSGVNEQF
TRBV28	TRBJ1-1	-	ASGLVGNTEAF
TRBV27	TRBJ2-3	-	ASWRGADTQY
TRBV7-4	TRBJ1-5	-	ASSPPRRVENQPQH
TRBV13	TRBJ2-1	TRBD2	ASSSRGGTNPYNEQF
TRBV10-2	TRBJ1-1	-	ASRSDTEAF
TRBV4-1	TRBJ1-2	-	ASSQVPGEANYGYT
TRBV4-1	TRBJ2-1	TRBD2	ASKPKASGSTLYNEQF
TRBV30	TRBJ1-3	-	AWRGLGGNTIY
TRBV11-2	TRBJ2-1	-	ASSRIVGSYNEQF
TRBV7-9	TRBJ2-7	-	ASSFDPTYEQY
TRBV4-1	TRBJ2-3	-	ASSRIGTDTQY
TRBV30	TRBJ1-2	-	AWKQNYGYT
TRBV4-2	TRBJ2-7	-	ASSPTPSYEQY
TRBV5-5	TRBJ1-2	-	ASSLEAHPGYGYT
TRBV6-1	TRBJ2-7	-	ASSAPGLHYEQY
TRBV29-1	TRBJ2-1	-	SAVPGLTTETYNEQF
TRBV27	TRBJ2-7	-	ASSFWAGAGEQY
TRBV7-2	TRBJ2-5	-	ASSLATILYQETQY
TRBV5-1	TRBJ1-2	TRBD1	ASSEGQVPYGYT
TRBV27	TRBJ2-7	-	ASRTTTRGLNEQY
TRBV2	TRBJ2-3	TRBD1	ASSDRGTDTQY
TRBV7-3	TRBJ2-7	TRBD1	ASSQLSRDREQMYEQY
TRBV28	TRBJ2-7	-	ASKLSARREQY
TRBV19	TRBJ2-2	TRBD2	ASSQVLAGDGTGELF
TRBV30	TRBJ1-1	-	AWSPQVLFAGLNTEAF
TRBV6-5	TRBJ1-5	-	ASSPIPGGNQPQH
TRBV19	TRBJ2-1	TRBD2	ASSLDSGRSREQF
TRBV4-3	TRBJ1-5	-	ASSQKTGNQPQH
TRBV27	TRBJ2-5	-	ASSLWSGLGETQY
TRBV7-3	TRBJ2-1	TRBD2	ASSLAGVTYNEQF
TRBV15	TRBJ2-1	TRBD2	ATSSLEREFDEQF
TRBV2	TRBJ1-3	-	ASRDRRHRGSGNTIY
TRBV7-9	TRBJ2-2	-	ASSSGHANTGELF
TRBV6-1	TRBJ1-2	TRBD1	ASSPGTVMYGYT
TRBV5-4	TRBJ2-5	TRBD2	ASSPLAGEVRETQY
TRBV20-1	TRBJ1-2	-	STRERGGYT
TRBV10-3	TRBJ2-3	-	AISPRAVGLTDTQY
TRBV2	TRBJ1-2	-	ASSRESAGYT
TRBV27	TRBJ2-1	-	ASSGYRYNEQF
TRBV7-9	TRBJ1-1	TRBD1	ASSSPTGTTEAF
TRBV7-6	TRBJ2-1	-	ASSKGTQINNEQF
TRBV19	TRBJ2-7	TRBD1	ASSTGGQTYEQY
TRBV7-2	TRBJ2-5	-	ASSFVQQETQY
TRBV9	TRBJ2-1	-	ASSVAGLNNEQF
TRBV4-1	TRBJ2-1	TRBD2	ASSLIGLAYNEQF
TRBV19	TRBJ1-4	-	ASSIEQQSPNEKLF
TRBV29-1	TRBJ2-6	-	SVQGNGGANVLT
TRBV4-1	TRBJ2-6	-	ASSQDSRVPPGANVLT
TRBV2	TRBJ1-1	TRBD1	ASTGTGGFPEAF